Listed here is a single T cell receptor (beta chain). The antigen is undetermined. The data were taken from a study of shared clonotypes between healthy human individuals. Measured with immunoSEQ multiplex PCR; TCRdb has only the in-frame clones, and not every one. The data contain about 2 million clones, about 95% of them singletons. Findings and limits, study-wide: The rarefaction results pointed to incomplete sorted-subset sequencing despite large depth. Roughly 5% of naive CD4 clonotypes were shared across a few donors. Blood alone was sampled, and tissue repertoires likely differ.

Selected positively for CCR7 and CD45RO-negative, naive CD8 cells excluded terminally differentiated effector memory CD45RA+ cells. The V end was cut by 1 base, the J end by 8 bases, with 5 bases between. Germline V gene lookup returns CDR1 MGHRA and CDR2 YSYEKL. The CDR3 contains 11 residues. The sample taken for sequencing was naive CD8+ T cells sorted from blood. The rearrangement joins TRBV4-1 to TRBJ1-1; D not resolved. This clonotype was sampled from a man aged 18 to 35 in good health. CDR3 in amino acids: CASSQGEEAFF. In DNA form, the CDR3 reads TGCGCCAGCAGCCAAGGGGAAGAAGCTTTCTTT.